This T cell receptor (beta chain) was captured in a study of blood T cell repertoires in COVID-19. Across the whole study: COVID-19 samples, acute and convalescent, were from the United States, Italy and Spain. PBMCs, B-cell-depleted T cells, or T cells were the source of the cDNA or gDNA that made up the material.

This clone was counted only a few times. CDR1 and CDR2 from the germline V gene are SGDLS and YYNGEE. CDR3 length: 15 residues. Trimming cost V 0 bases and J 4 bases, with 10 bases left between them. Original processing methods: Nucleated cell number was recorded as an estimate derived from reference gene primer amplification. Only in-frame clones appear in the TCRdb table, and some are missing; sequencing was by immunoSEQ multiplex PCR. From that table come the V and J calls and clone size; the DNA was used to work out D and trimming. The table shows roughly 80,000 clones, with 70% to 90% occurring only once.

The chain recombines TRBV9 with TRBJ2-2, with TRBD1 as a possible D gene (6 bases). This sequence was found in a woman at least 80 years old with acute or convalescent COVID-19. The specimen was peripheral blood. The CDR3 region has the DNA TGTGCCAGCAGCGTAGACAGGGTGGGCACCGGGGAGCTGTTTTTT. This gives the protein CASSVDRVGTGELFF.